This T cell receptor (beta chain) is drawn from a study of radiotherapy plus CTLA-4 blockade in lung cancer. At the level of the study: Objective response rate was 18%; disease control rate, approximately 30%.

Generated by immunoSEQ multiplex PCR, the TCRdb table keeps only in-frame clones and is missing some. The repertoire holds 86,000 or so clones, with more than 60% as singletons. In germline, CDR1 is KGHSH, CDR2 LQKENI. V lost 3 bases, J lost 4 bases, and 9 bases lay in between. CDR3 length: 13 amino acids. Sample: peripheral blood, taken from a patient treated with radiotherapy plus ipilimumab. This receptor was taken from a human donor with non-small cell lung cancer who had a partial response to radiotherapy plus ipilimumab. Some clones in this sample may be carry-over from other donors' samples. The rearrangement uses TRBV18 and TRBJ1-1; D might be TRBD1 (5 bases). The CDR3 sequence: CASSPYRPTEAFF. The CDR3 coding sequence is TGTGCCAGCTCACCGTACAGGCCCACTGAAGCTTTCTTT.